The 5 T cell receptor beta chains given below trace back to one sample, sequenced in a study of immune heterogeneity within non-small cell lung tumors. Multiplex PCR relied on 32 V and 13 J primers to amplify TCR beta CDR3. TCRdb passed the multiplex PCR reads through MiXCR, listing each CDR3 protein once. The sample includes about 3,300 distinct CDR3 sequences, roughly 51% seen only once; the top ten take approximately 12%. Template material for each sample was 550 to 750 ng of bulk tumor genomic DNA. Doctors removed several biopsies from each primary tumor during surgery, keeping them far apart. Enrolled patients presented with newly diagnosed, previously untreated non-small cell lung cancer and underwent curative surgery. Specimen: lung tumor tissue. Receptors originate from a man in his fifties or sixties with non-small cell lung cancer.

This clonotype is labeled medium-sized. The chain recombines TRBV27 with TRBJ1-1; the D is unclear. Trimming pared 3 bases from V and 1 base from J, leaving 6 bases between. Germline CDR1 reads MNHEY; CDR2 reads SMNVEV (reference sequence). The CDR3 loop spans 13 amino acids. The CDR3 is CASSFKENTEAFF. CDR3 nucleotide sequence: TGTGCCAGCAGTTTTAAAGAGAACACTGAAGCTTTCTTT.

As for this clonotype: No conserved phenylalanine or tryptophan ends this CDR3, so it is likely a read error. The limits of the CDR3 on the DNA are not certain, so only TCRdb's listed CDR3 is given. This chain uses TRBV15 with TRBJ2-3; the D call in the table, TRBD1, was not verified against the DNA. The CDR3 length equals 16 residues, ends included. Germline CDR1 is LNHNV and CDR2 is YYDKDF (reference sequence). CDR3 loop: CATSIGTPNYEQYVGP.

This clonotype has just one count. The CDR3 protein is CASSSPAGNSYEQYF. The DNA of the CDR3 is TGTGCCAGCAGTTCCCCCGCAGGGAACTCCTACGAGCAGTACTTC. This chain connects TRBV27 to TRBJ2-7; TRBD1 might be the D (5 bases). V lost 4 bases and J 0 bases, leaving 13 bases between the germline ends. This CDR3 has 15 residues. The V gene's germline CDR1 is MNHEY and CDR2 SMNVEV (reference sequence).

By frequency in the sample, this clonotype is medium-sized. The V call is TRBV7-3, the J call TRBJ2-3, with a tentative D call TRBD2 (6 bases). The germline gives CDR1 SGHTA, CDR2 FQGTGA. Trimming cost V 5 bases and J 2 bases, with 14 bases left between them. The CDR3 totals 15 residues. CDR3 sequence reads: CASSPSGTFTDTQYF. The CDR3 DNA reads TGTGCCAGCAGCCCGTCCGGGACTTTCACAGATACGCAGTATTTT.

In its sample, this clonotype is medium-sized. V usage is TRBV7-3 and J usage is TRBJ2-1; 7 bases align to TRBD2. The junction had 5 bases not matched to a gene; V was cut back by 1 base and J by 2 bases. The CDR3 covers 16 residues. The germline V gene has CDR1 SGHTA and CDR2 FQGTGA. CDR3 residues: CASSLMGGSPYNEQFF. In DNA, the CDR3 is TGTGCCAGCAGCTTAATGGGAGGGAGTCCCTACAATGAGCAGTTCTTC. Complete variable domain (other parts from reference TRBV7-3 and TRBJ2-1): GAGVSQTPSNKVTEKGKYVELRCDPISGHTALYWYRQSLGQGPEFLIYFQGTGAADDSGLPNDRFFAVRPEGSVSTLKIQRTERGDSAVYLCASSLMGGSPYNEQFFGPGTRLTVL.